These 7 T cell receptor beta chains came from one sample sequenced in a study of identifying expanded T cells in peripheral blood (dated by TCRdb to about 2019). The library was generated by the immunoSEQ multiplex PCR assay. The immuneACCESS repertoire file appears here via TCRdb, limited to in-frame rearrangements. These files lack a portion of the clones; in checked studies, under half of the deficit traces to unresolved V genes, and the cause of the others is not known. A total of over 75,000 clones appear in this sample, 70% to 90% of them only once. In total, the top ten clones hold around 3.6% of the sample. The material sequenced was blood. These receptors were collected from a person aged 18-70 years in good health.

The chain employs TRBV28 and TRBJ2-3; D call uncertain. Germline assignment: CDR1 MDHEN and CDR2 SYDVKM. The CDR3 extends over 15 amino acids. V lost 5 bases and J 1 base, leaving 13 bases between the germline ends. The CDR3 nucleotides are TGTGCCAGCAGTGATCCCCCGGGCGGCACAGATACGCAGTATTTT. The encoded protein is CASSDPPGGTDTQYF.

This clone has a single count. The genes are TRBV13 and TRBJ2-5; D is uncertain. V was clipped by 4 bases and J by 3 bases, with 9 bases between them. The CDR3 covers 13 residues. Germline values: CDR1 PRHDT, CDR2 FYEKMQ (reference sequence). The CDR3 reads CASSYYSEETQYF. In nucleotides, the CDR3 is TGTGCCAGCAGCTACTACTCGGAAGAGACCCAGTACTTC.

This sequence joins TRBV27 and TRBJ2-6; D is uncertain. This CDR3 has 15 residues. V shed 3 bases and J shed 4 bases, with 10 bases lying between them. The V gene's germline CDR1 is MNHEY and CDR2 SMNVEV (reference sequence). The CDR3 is CASSFGRTGANVLTF. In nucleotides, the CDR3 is TGTGCCAGCAGTTTCGGCAGGACCGGGGCCAACGTCCTGACTTTC.

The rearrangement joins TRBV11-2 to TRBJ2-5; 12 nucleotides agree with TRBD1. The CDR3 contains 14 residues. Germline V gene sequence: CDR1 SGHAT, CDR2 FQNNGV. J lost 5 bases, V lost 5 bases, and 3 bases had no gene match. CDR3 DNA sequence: TGTGCCAGCAGCGGGACAGGGGGCTTGGAGACCCAGTACTTC. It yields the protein CASSGTGGLETQYF.

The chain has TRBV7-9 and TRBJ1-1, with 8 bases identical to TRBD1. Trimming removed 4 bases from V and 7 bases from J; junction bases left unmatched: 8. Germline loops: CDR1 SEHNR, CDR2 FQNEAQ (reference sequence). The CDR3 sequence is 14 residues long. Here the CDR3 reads CASSSRQGIGEAFF. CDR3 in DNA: TGTGCCAGCAGCTCCAGACAGGGGATAGGTGAAGCTTTCTTT.

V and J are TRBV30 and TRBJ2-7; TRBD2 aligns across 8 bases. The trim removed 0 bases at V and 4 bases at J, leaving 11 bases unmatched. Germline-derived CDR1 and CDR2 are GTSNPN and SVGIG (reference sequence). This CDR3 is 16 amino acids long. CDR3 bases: TGTGCCTGGAGTGTACTTGTCGGGCGGGGGGCATACGAGCAGTACTTC. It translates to CAWSVLVGRGAYEQYF.

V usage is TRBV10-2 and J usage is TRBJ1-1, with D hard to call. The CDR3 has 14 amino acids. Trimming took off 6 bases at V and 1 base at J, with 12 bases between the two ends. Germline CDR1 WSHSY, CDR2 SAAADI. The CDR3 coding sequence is TGCGCCAGCAGGGAATCAGGAGCGAACACTGAAGCTTTCTTT. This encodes CASRESGANTEAFF.